A single sample gave rise to the 6 T cell receptor beta chains below, sequenced in a study of blood T cell repertoires in COVID-19. Profiling relied on immunoSEQ multiplex PCR, and the TCRdb table lists in-frame clones only, not all of them. The data show roughly 250,000 clones, with approximately 81% seen just once and less than 3% held by the top ten. Material for sequencing was peripheral blood. The receptors shown here come from a woman between 55 and 75 years old with active or convalescent COVID-19.

The genes are TRBV7-2 and TRBJ1-6, with a tentative D call TRBD1 (6 bases). This CDR3 has 14 residues. V was shortened by 3 bases and J by 9 bases, with 12 bases between the two germline ends. Germline loops: CDR1 SGHTA, CDR2 FQGNSA. In DNA, the CDR3 is TGTGCCAGCAGCTTTACAGGGAAGGGTTCACCCCTCCACTTT. It specifies CASSFTGKGSPLHF.

The chain links TRBV5-1 to TRBJ2-2, with 7 bases aligning to TRBD1. With 4 bases clipped from V and 6 bases from J, the junction kept 12 bases outside the gene matches. The CDR3 extends over 16 amino acids. CDR1 is SGHRS and CDR2 is YFSETQ in the germline V gene. The CDR3 reads CASSLDRVAISGELFF. In DNA form, the CDR3 reads TGCGCCAGCAGCCTCGACAGGGTCGCTATTTCCGGGGAGCTGTTTTTT.

V gene TRBV5-5 combines with J gene TRBJ2-3; 8 nucleotides agree with TRBD1. V was pared by 0 bases and J by 7 bases, with 7 bases of the junction left unmatched. Germline V gene data show CDR1 as SGHKS and CDR2 as YYEKEE (reference sequence). The CDR3 sequence is 15 residues long. In DNA, the CDR3 is TGTGCCAGCAGCTTGGCCGTGACAGGGGTAAATACGCAGTATTTT. Protein sequence: CASSLAVTGVNTQYF.

In DNA, the CDR3 is TGTGCCAGCAGGTTACCCACTCAACAGGGTTTGAGCTATGGCTACACCTTC. As protein: CASRLPTQQGLSYGYTF. This chain connects TRBV7-9 to TRBJ1-2; weak D call: TRBD1 (6 bases). This CDR3 has 17 residues. Per germline, CDR1 SEHNR and CDR2 FQNEAQ (reference sequence). V lost 6 bases and J 4 bases, leaving 24 bases between the germline ends.

This clone was counted only a few times. The V call is TRBV14, the J call TRBJ2-5; D ambiguous. CDR1 is SGHDN and CDR2 is FVKESK in the germline V gene. The length of the CDR3 is 15 residues. V was cut by 0 bases and J by 1 base, with 9 bases left in between. CDR3 in amino acids: CASSQDRIAQETQYF. Written as DNA, the CDR3 is TGTGCCAGCAGCCAAGATCGGATAGCCCAAGAGACCCAGTACTTC.

The CDR3 here is CASSLGTGYNTEAFF. CDR3 bases: TGTGCCAGCAGCCTCGGGACAGGCTATAACACTGAAGCTTTCTTT. The chain is built from TRBV4-2 and TRBJ1-1; TRBD1 agrees at 8 bases. V shed 4 bases and J 2 bases; nucleotides not matched to a gene: 6. This CDR3 is 15 amino acids long. Looked up from germline, CDR1 is LGHNA and CDR2 is YNFKEQ.